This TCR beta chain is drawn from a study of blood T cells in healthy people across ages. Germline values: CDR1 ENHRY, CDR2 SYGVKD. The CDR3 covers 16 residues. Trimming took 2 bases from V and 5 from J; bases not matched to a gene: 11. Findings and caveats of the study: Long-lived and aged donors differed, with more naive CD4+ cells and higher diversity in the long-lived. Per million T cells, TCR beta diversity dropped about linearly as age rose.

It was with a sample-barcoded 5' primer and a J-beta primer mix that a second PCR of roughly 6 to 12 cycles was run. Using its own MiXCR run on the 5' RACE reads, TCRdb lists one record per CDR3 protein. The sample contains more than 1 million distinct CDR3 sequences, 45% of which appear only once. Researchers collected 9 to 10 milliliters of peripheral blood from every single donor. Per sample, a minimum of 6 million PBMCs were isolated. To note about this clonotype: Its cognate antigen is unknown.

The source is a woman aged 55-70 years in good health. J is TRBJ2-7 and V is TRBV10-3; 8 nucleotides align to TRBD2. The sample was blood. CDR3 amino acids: CAISEREGRSGNEQYF. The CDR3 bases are TGTGCCATCAGTGAGAGGGAGGGCCGTAGCGGGAACGAGCAGTACTTC.